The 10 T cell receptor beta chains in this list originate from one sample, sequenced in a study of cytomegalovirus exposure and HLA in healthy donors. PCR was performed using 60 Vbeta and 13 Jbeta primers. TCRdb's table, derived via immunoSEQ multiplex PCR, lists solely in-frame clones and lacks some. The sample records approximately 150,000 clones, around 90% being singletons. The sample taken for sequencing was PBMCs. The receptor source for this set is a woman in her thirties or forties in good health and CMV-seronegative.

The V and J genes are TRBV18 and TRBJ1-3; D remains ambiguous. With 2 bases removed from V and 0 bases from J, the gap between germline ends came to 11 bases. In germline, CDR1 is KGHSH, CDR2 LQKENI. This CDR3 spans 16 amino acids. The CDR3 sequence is CASSPAAAFSGNTIYF. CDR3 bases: TGTGCCAGCTCACCAGCGGCGGCGTTCTCTGGAAACACCATATATTTT.

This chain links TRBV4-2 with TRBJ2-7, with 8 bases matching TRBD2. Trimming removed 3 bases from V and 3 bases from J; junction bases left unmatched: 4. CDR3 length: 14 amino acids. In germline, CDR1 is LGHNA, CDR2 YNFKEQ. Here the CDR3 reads CASSQGGGIYEQYF. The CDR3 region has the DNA TGTGCCAGCAGCCAGGGCGGGGGGATCTACGAGCAGTACTTC.

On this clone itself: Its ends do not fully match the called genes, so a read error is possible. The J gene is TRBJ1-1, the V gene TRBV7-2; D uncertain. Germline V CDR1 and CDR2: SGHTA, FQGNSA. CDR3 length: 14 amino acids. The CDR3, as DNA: TGTGCCATCAGCTGGAGACGGGGGAACACTGAAGCTTTCTTT. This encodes CAISWRRGNTEAFF.

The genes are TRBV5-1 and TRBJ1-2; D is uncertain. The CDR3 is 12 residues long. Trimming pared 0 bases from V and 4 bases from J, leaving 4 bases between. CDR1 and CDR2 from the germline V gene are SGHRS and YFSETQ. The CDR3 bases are TGCGCCAGCAGCTTGGGCGTCTATGGCTACACCTTC. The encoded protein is CASSLGVYGYTF.

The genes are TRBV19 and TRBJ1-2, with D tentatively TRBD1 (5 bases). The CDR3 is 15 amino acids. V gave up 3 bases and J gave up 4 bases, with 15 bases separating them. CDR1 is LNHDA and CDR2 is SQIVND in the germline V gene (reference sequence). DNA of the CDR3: TGTGCCAGTAGTATCCCCCAGGGCACCGTCTATGGCTACACCTTC. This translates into CASSIPQGTVYGYTF. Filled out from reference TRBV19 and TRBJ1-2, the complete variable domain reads DGGITQSPKYLFRKEGQNVTLSCEQNLNHDAMYWYRQDPGQGLRLIYYSQIVNDFQKGDIAEGYSVSREKKESFPLTVTSAQKNPTAFYLCASSIPQGTVYGYTFGSGTRLTVV.

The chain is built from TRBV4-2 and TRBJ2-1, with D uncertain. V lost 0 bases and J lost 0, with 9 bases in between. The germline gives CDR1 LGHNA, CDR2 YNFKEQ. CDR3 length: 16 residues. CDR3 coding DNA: TGTGCCAGCAGCCAAGAGCCTACGATCTCCTACAATGAGCAGTTCTTC. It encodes CASSQEPTISYNEQFF.

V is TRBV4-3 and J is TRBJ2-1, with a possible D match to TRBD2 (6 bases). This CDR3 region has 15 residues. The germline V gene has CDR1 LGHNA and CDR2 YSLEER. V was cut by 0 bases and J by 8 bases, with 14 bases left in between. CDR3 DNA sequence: TGCGCCAGCAGCCAAGATCACAGAGGGGACTATGAGCAGTTCTTC. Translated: CASSQDHRGDYEQFF.

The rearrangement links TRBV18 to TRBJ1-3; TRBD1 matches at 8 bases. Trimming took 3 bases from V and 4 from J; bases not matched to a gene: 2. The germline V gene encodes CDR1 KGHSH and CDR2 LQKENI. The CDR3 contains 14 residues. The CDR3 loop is CASSPDRGGNTIYF. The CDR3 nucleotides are TGTGCCAGCTCACCCGACAGGGGAGGAAACACCATATATTTT.

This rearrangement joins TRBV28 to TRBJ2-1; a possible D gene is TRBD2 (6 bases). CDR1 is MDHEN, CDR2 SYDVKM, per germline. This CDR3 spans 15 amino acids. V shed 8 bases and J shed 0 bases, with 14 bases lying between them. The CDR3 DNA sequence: TGTGCCAGCCTCAGCGGGTCGAGCTCCTACAATGAGCAGTTCTTC. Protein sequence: CASLSGSSSYNEQFF. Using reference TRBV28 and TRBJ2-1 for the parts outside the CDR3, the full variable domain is DVKVTQSSRYLVKRTGEKVFLECVQDMDHENMFWYRQDPGLGLRLIYFSYDVKMKEKGDIPEGYSVSREKKERFSLILESASTNQTSMYLCASLSGSSSYNEQFFGPGTRLTVL.

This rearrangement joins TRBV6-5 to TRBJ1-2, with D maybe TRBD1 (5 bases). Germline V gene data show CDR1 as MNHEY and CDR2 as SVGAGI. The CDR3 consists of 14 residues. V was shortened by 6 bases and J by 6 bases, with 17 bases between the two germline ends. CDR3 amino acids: CASRRASQGNGYTF. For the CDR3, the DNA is TGTGCCAGCAGGCGCGCCTCCCAGGGTAATGGCTACACCTTC.